Below, one T cell receptor beta chain is given with its context. Its binding antigen is unknown. Base qualities were left out, and no much larger clone turns up one base away. The sample was run on an Illumina NovaSeq 6000. cDNA libraries for TCRalpha and TCRbeta were prepared by 5'RACE using constant-segment primers, with sample barcodes and unique molecular identifiers added. RNA was extracted from every sample with Trizol reagent. Libraries were amplified in two PCR steps, with a second sample barcode and Illumina TruSeq adapters added in the second step. Sequencing of the libraries was done on an Illumina NovaSeq, producing 2 x 150 bp paired-end reads. The original methods were these. Reads were demultiplexed and collapsed into UMI-guided consensus sequences with migec v1.2.7. Using mixcr v2.1.11, UMI consensuses were aligned to TRA and TRB V and J templates and then assembled into clonotypes. Expanded or contracted clonotypes were those called significant by both edgeR and NoisET, with noise models trained on biological replicates. For edgeR calls, a false discovery rate-adjusted p below 0.01 and a log2 fold-change threshold of 1 were applied. As an exploratory analysis of dynamics, max-normalized trajectories of the 1000 most abundant clonotypes were examined by PCA with hierarchical clustering. Separately sequenced CD4+ and CD8+ repertoires were used to assign the CD4 or CD8 phenotype of responding clones. Using fastp at Q25 and MiXCR, TCRdb reprocessed the public reads and kept productive beta chains. Merged by CDR3 protein, the rows form single entries marked with the most common genes and DNA. TCRdb, not the authors, supplied the V and J calls. The sample table contains 350,000 to 450,000 distinct CDR3 sequences; only one count was recorded for around 30% of them. Clones ranked in the top ten supply roughly 13% of the sample.

PBMCs were isolated by Ficoll-Paque density gradient centrifugation. This specimen comes from a study of T-cell memory formation after mild COVID-19 (dated by TCRdb to the early 2020s). Turning to the overall study: Most TCR sequence clusters were specific to one of the two donors. In a couple of donors, T-cell clones that expanded and contracted after mild COVID-19 were followed by sequencing TCRalpha and TCRbeta repertoires longitudinally. Two young, previously healthy adult volunteers made up the cohort, one male and one female. What the study reported, not specific to this receptor: Contracting CD4+ clones were found mainly in CM and EM memory subsets, while CD8+ clones were enriched in EMRA. Some responding clones were detected in pre-infection memory, suggesting pre-existing cross-reactive memory T cells joined the SARS-CoV-2 response. Clones contracting from day 15 to 85 had balanced CD4/CD8 phenotypes, while a second wave expanding from day 15 to 37 was biased towards CD4+. Whether the second-wave clones peaking on day 37 were SARS-CoV-2 specific was not confirmed. Only a couple of mild cases were covered by the study, and larger cohorts that include severe cases with pre-infection samples were considered necessary.

V is clipped by 6 bases and J by 2 bases, and the sequence between their germline boundaries is 19 bases long. The germline V gene supplies CDR1 SGHRS and CDR2 YFSETQ. The CDR3 contains 16 residues, cysteine and phenylalanine counted. The read is trimmed to its CDR3 DNA, 48 bases read in frame from base 1. The sequencing sample was made of PBMCs or a T cell subset sorted from them (not recorded which). This sequence uses TRBV5-1 and TRBJ2-3, with a tentative D gene TRBD1 over 6 matching bases. This receptor was identified in an adult woman who had mild COVID-19 (a few samples of this study predate the infection). The sample titles of this study are shuffled in the database, so cell type and time point are left out; the donor was told from shared clones. The nucleotide sequence reads TGCGCCAGCACCTACGACAGGAGTCACCTCACAGATACGCAGTATTTT. It translates as CASTYDRSHLTDTQYF.